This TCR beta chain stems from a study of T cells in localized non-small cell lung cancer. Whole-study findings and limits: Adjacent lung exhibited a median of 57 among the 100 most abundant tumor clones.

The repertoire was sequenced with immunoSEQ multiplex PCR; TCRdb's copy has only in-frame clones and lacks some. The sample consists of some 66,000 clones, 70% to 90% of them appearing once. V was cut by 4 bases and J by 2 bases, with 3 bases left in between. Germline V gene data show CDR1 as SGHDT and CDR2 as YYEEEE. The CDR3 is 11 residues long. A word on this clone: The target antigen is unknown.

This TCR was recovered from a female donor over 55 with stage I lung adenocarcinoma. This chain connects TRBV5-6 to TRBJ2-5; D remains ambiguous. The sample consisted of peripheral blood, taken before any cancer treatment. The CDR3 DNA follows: TGTGCCAGCAGCCATCAAGAGACCCAGTACTTC. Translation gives CASSHQETQYF.